These 8 T cell receptor beta chains came from one sample sequenced in a study of blood T cell repertoires in COVID-19. Libraries were prepared by immunoSEQ multiplex PCR; TCRdb keeps only in-frame clonotypes and omits some of them. The data show 120,000 to 150,000 clones, roughly four fifths seen once. The specimen was PBMCs or T cells enriched from blood (not recorded which). Receptor source: a woman aged 45-60 years with acute COVID-19.

The chain employs TRBV14 and TRBJ1-2, with D possibly matching TRBD1 (6 bases). Germline V gene sequence: CDR1 SGHDN, CDR2 FVKESK. V was cut by 4 bases and J by 6 bases, with 12 bases left in between. This CDR3 spans 13 amino acids. DNA for the CDR3: TGTGCCAGCAGCCCGAGGACAGCGGATGGCTACACCTTC. Encoded protein: CASSPRTADGYTF.

The gene calls are TRBV6-6 and TRBJ1-6, with 8 positions matching TRBD1. Germline CDR1 MNHNY, CDR2 SVGAGI (reference sequence). The V segment lost 5 bases and the J segment 13 bases; nucleotides outside the gene matches: 19. CDR3 length equals 17 residues. This CDR3 is CASSRTHRTGRIRPLHF. In DNA, the CDR3 is TGTGCCAGCAGTCGCACTCACAGGACAGGGAGAATTCGTCCCCTCCACTTT.

The chain couples TRBV7-9 to TRBJ2-6; D is perhaps TRBD2 (5 bases). The V gene lost 4 bases and the J gene lost 0 bases, with 10 bases spanning the gap. The CDR3 sequence is 16 residues long. Germline V gene data show CDR1 as SEHNR and CDR2 as FQNEAQ (reference sequence). The CDR3 bases are TGTGCCAGCAGCTCACTAGGGAGCTCTGGGGCCAACGTCCTGACTTTC. It yields the protein CASSSLGSSGANVLTF.

This clone was found once. This chain joins TRBV6-5 and TRBJ1-5; D perhaps matches TRBD1 (5 bases). This CDR3 comprises 15 residues. V lost 0 bases to trimming and J lost 4 bases, with 10 bases between them. Germline assignment: CDR1 MNHEY and CDR2 SVGAGI. This chain's CDR3 is CASSYSRQSNQPQHF. In nucleotides, the CDR3 is TGTGCCAGCAGTTACTCTCGACAGTCTAATCAGCCCCAGCATTTT.

The V gene is TRBV4-1, the J gene TRBJ2-3; D possibly corresponds to TRBD1 (6 bases). V dropped 1 base and J dropped 2 bases, with 19 bases sitting between them. The CDR3 has 18 amino acids. Germline CDR1 MGHRA, CDR2 YSYEKL. The CDR3 is CASSQAPERGGYTDTQYF. The CDR3 region has the DNA TGCGCCAGCAGCCAAGCACCCGAGAGAGGGGGTTACACAGATACGCAGTATTTT.

The rearrangement joins TRBV30 to TRBJ2-7; TRBD2 matches at 15 bases. The germline V gene encodes CDR1 GTSNPN and CDR2 SVGIG (reference sequence). Trimming at V came to 0 bases and at J to 6 bases, leaving 3 bases not matched to a gene. This CDR3 has 15 residues. Here the CDR3 reads CAWSVTGLAGGEQYF. As DNA, the CDR3 is TGTGCCTGGAGTGTAACGGGACTAGCGGGAGGCGAGCAGTACTTC.

The chain couples TRBV4-1 to TRBJ2-7; 7 nucleotides agree with TRBD1. This CDR3 region has 15 residues. The J segment lost 2 bases and the V segment lost 6 bases, leaving 10 bases of the junction unmatched. Germline V lookup: CDR1 MGHRA, CDR2 YSYEKL. The CDR3 loop reads CASSLHDRAPYEQYF. The CDR3 coding sequence is TGCGCCAGCAGTCTCCATGACAGGGCACCCTACGAGCAGTACTTC.

J is TRBJ2-1 and V is TRBV11-1; the match to TRBD2 covers 7 bases. Germline CDR1 reads SGHAT; CDR2 reads FQDESV (reference sequence). V lost 5 bases to trimming and J lost 2 bases; unmatched junction nucleotides: 9. The CDR3 length is 16 residues. The CDR3 sequence: CASSGTGLVTYNEQFF. The CDR3 nucleotides are TGTGCCAGCAGCGGTACTGGACTAGTCACCTACAATGAGCAGTTCTTC.